Each of the 30 T cell receptor beta chains below was sequenced from the same sample in a study of cytomegalovirus exposure and HLA in healthy donors. The PCR was carried out with 60 Vbeta primers and 13 Jbeta primers. Clones were sequenced by immunoSEQ multiplex PCR, and TCRdb holds only the in-frame ones, with some missing. Of 99,000 or so clones listed, 75% to 85% are singletons. The sample taken for sequencing was PBMCs. These receptors were collected from a man aged 30 to 39 in good health and CMV-seronegative.

J is TRBJ1-4 and V is TRBV5-1, with a tentative D call TRBD1 (6 bases). V shed 4 bases and J shed 4 bases, with 14 bases lying between them. The CDR3 has 15 residues. Germline V gives CDR1 SGHRS, CDR2 YFSETQ. The CDR3 reads CASSLAGALNEKLFF. The DNA for the CDR3 is TGCGCCAGCAGCCTTGCAGGGGCCCTTAATGAAAAACTGTTTTTT.

This clone has just one count. The V and J genes are TRBV7-9 and TRBJ2-2; possible D gene TRBD2, 6 bases. The germline V gene encodes CDR1 SEHNR and CDR2 FQNEAQ (reference sequence). Deletions cut 6 bases from V and 5 bases from J, with 13 bases between. The CDR3 contains 14 residues. This CDR3 reads CASRGGRDTGELFF. CDR3 DNA sequence: TGTGCCAGCAGGGGAGGCAGGGATACCGGGGAGCTGTTTTTT. Full variable domain (missing parts from reference TRBV7-9 and TRBJ2-2): DTGVSQNPRHKITKRGQNVTFRCDPISEHNRLYWYRQTLGQGPEFLTYFQNEAQLEKSRLLSDRFSAERPKGSFSTLEIQRTEQGDSAMYLCASRGGRDTGELFFGEGSRLTVL.

The rearrangement links TRBV30 to TRBJ1-1, with 8 positions matching TRBD1. The length of the CDR3 is 16 residues. J lost 5 bases, V lost 0 bases, and 11 bases had no gene match. In germline, CDR1 is GTSNPN, CDR2 SVGIG (reference sequence). The DNA of the CDR3 is TGTGCCTGGAGTGTAATTCAGGGGGCAGGCGGGACTGAAGCTTTCTTT. This codes for CAWSVIQGAGGTEAFF.

CDR3 coding DNA: TGCACCGTGGGGGGGGACACTGAAGCTTTCTTT. Translating it yields CTVGGDTEAFF. This chain joins TRBV29-1 and TRBJ1-1, with D possibly matching TRBD1 (5 bases). There are 11 residues in the CDR3. Per germline, CDR1 SQVTM and CDR2 ANQGSEA.

This clone has just a few counts. This chain connects TRBV5-4 to TRBJ2-7; TRBD1 aligns across 8 bases. Trimming removed 0 bases from V and 4 bases from J; junction bases left unmatched: 6. The CDR3 contains 15 residues. Germline lookup yields CDR1 SGHNT and CDR2 YYREEE (reference sequence). The CDR3 loop reads CASSLGQGALYEQYF. The CDR3, as DNA: TGTGCCAGCAGCTTGGGCCAGGGGGCTTTGTACGAGCAGTACTTC.

The CDR3 reads CASSIRTGASSYNEQFF. CDR3 DNA: TGTGCCAGCTCAATCCGAACAGGGGCGAGCTCCTACAATGAGCAGTTCTTC. This chain joins TRBV18 and TRBJ2-1; the match to TRBD1 covers 7 bases. The J segment lost 0 bases and the V segment lost 5 bases, leaving 10 bases of the junction unmatched. Per the germline V gene, CDR1 is KGHSH and CDR2 is LQKENI. The CDR3 length is 17 residues.

This clone has just one count. The rearrangement uses TRBV6-1 and TRBJ2-7; 7 bases line up with TRBD2. Germline V lookup: CDR1 MNHNS, CDR2 SASEGT. The CDR3 is 15 residues long. The J segment lost 7 bases and the V segment lost 8 bases, leaving 17 bases of the junction unmatched. The CDR3, as DNA: TGTGCCAGCCATTGGGAGGGGACGGTCTCTGGGGAGCAGTACTTC. Its translation is CASHWEGTVSGEQYF.

The rearrangement uses TRBV5-1 and TRBJ2-7; 10 bases map to TRBD1. The V and J ends lost 6 bases and 2 bases, in that order; junction bases with no gene match: 5. The CDR3 covers 14 residues. Germline V gives CDR1 SGHRS, CDR2 YFSETQ. The CDR3 sequence: CASNAGTGAYEQYF. In DNA form, the CDR3 reads TGCGCCAGCAACGCCGGGACAGGGGCCTACGAGCAGTACTTC.

For the CDR3, the DNA is TGCAGCGTTGAAGCAGGGGCAGGGCCTGGAAACACCATATATTTT. It is translated as CSVEAGAGPGNTIYF. The chain uses TRBV29-1 and TRBJ1-3; perhaps TRBD1 as D (6 bases). CDR1 and CDR2 (germline): SQVTM, ANQGSEA. This CDR3 is built from 15 residues. Trimming cost V 1 base and J 2 bases, with 12 bases left between them.

The CDR3 nucleotides are TGTGCCATCAGTGAGGACAGGGGCTACAATGAGCAGTTCTTC. It is translated as CAISEDRGYNEQFF. The chain recombines TRBV10-3 with TRBJ2-1, with 8 positions matching TRBD1. CDR3 length: 14 residues. V was pared by 2 bases and J by 3 bases, with 0 bases of the junction left unmatched. The germline CDR1 and CDR2 sequences are ENHRY and SYGVKD.

The chain carries TRBV4-1 and TRBJ2-5; the match to TRBD1 covers 11 bases. V shed 1 base, J shed 1 base, and the junction held 2 bases outside the gene matches. Germline assignment: CDR1 MGHRA and CDR2 YSYEKL. The CDR3 consists of 16 residues. CDR3 region: CASSQVGTGGQETQYF. CDR3 sequence (DNA): TGCGCCAGCAGCCAAGTGGGGACAGGGGGCCAAGAGACCCAGTACTTC.

This chain uses TRBV6-6 with TRBJ2-1; 9 bases are shared with TRBD2. Losses at the gene ends were 2 bases for V and 2 bases for J; bases not matched to a gene: 1. The CDR3 length is 15 residues. Germline V CDR1 and CDR2: MNHNY, SVGAGI (reference sequence). The CDR3 nucleotides read TGTGCCAGCAGTTACCTAGCGGGGCCCTACAATGAGCAGTTCTTC. Translated: CASSYLAGPYNEQFF.

This clone has just one count. The gene calls are TRBV7-9 and TRBJ2-5, with D uncertain. The assigned J gene may be wrong: the sequence end matches TRBJ2-7 better. Germline assignment: CDR1 SEHNR and CDR2 FQNEAQ (reference sequence). The CDR3 is made up of 15 amino acids. For the CDR3, the DNA is TGTGCCAGCAGCTCGACGGAGCCGAGCTCCTACGAGCAGTACTTC. It is translated as CASSSTEPSSYEQYF.

The chain couples TRBV7-9 to TRBJ1-4; the match to TRBD1 covers 8 bases. V dropped 3 bases and J dropped 11; count of bases not matched to a gene: 14. The CDR3 length is 16 residues. Germline values: CDR1 SEHNR, CDR2 FQNEAQ (reference sequence). The CDR3 is CASSLQLQGAREKLFF. In nucleotides, the CDR3 is TGTGCCAGCAGCTTGCAACTGCAGGGGGCTCGGGAGAAACTGTTTTTT. Together with reference TRBV7-9 and TRBJ1-4, the CDR3 gives the full variable domain: DTGVSQNPRHKITKRGQNVTFRCDPISEHNRLYWYRQTLGQGPEFLTYFQNEAQLEKSRLLSDRFSAERPKGSFSTLEIQRTEQGDSAMYLCASSLQLQGAREKLFFGSGTQLSVL.

J is TRBJ1-4 and V is TRBV19; D call uncertain. The CDR3 runs 15 residues. The germline CDR1 and CDR2 sequences are LNHDA and SQIVND (reference sequence). Trimming left V 5 bases short and J 3 bases short, with 13 bases between. The CDR3 coding sequence is TGTGCCAGTAGTGGGTACAGCTACCCTAATGAAAAACTGTTTTTT. This gives the protein CASSGYSYPNEKLFF. The full variable domain, rest sourced from reference TRBV19 and TRBJ1-4, is DGGITQSPKYLFRKEGQNVTLSCEQNLNHDAMYWYRQDPGQGLRLIYYSQIVNDFQKGDIAEGYSVSREKKESFPLTVTSAQKNPTAFYLCASSGYSYPNEKLFFGSGTQLSVL.

The chain employs TRBV5-1 and TRBJ1-3; TRBD1 might be the D (5 bases). Germline V gene sequence: CDR1 SGHRS, CDR2 YFSETQ. Trimming took off 1 base at V and 0 bases at J, with 8 bases between the two ends. The CDR3 has 15 amino acids. CDR3 protein: CASSLSGDSGNTIYF. As DNA, the CDR3 is TGCGCCAGCAGCTTGTCGGGGGACTCTGGAAACACCATATATTTT.

This clone was seen once. The chain is built from TRBV13 and TRBJ1-1; 12 bases are a match to TRBD1. This CDR3 spans 16 amino acids. CDR1 is PRHDT and CDR2 is FYEKMQ in the germline V gene (reference sequence). Trimming took 5 bases from V and 6 from J; bases not matched to a gene: 10. CDR3 bases: TGTGCCAGCAGCCATACCGGGACAGGGGGCAAGGCTGAAGCTTTCTTT. Translated: CASSHTGTGGKAEAFF.

The J gene is TRBJ1-2, the V gene TRBV29-1; tentatively, D is TRBD1 (5 bases). Germline CDR1 and CDR2: SQVTM and ANQGSEA. This CDR3 contains 11 residues. V dropped 6 bases and J dropped 8 bases, with 13 bases sitting between them. This CDR3 is CSVTPAGGYTF. In nucleotides, the CDR3 is TGCAGCGTGACCCCGGCAGGGGGCTACACCTTC.

This chain connects TRBV15 to TRBJ2-3; the match to TRBD2 covers 7 bases. The CDR3 length is 15 residues. Germline lookup yields CDR1 LNHNV and CDR2 YYDKDF (reference sequence). Germline trimming cut 1 base from V and 0 bases from J; bases unmatched to any gene: 1. In DNA, the CDR3 is TGTGCCACCAGCAGAGGGGGGGGGAGCACAGATACGCAGTATTTT. Protein product: CATSRGGGSTDTQYF.

The sample holds many counts of this clone. The V call is TRBV4-1, the J call TRBJ2-6; perhaps TRBD1 as D (6 bases). CDR3 size: 17 residues. The germline CDR1 and CDR2 sequences are MGHRA and YSYEKL. V was trimmed by 2 bases and J by 0 bases, leaving 11 bases between them. The CDR3 protein is CASSQTQGFSGANVLTF. The CDR3 coding sequence is TGCGCCAGCAGCCAAACACAGGGTTTCTCTGGGGCCAACGTCCTGACTTTC.

The rearrangement joins TRBV9 to TRBJ2-3, with D possibly TRBD2 on 6 matching bases. The CDR3 is 15 residues long. V lost 5 bases and J lost 6, with 19 bases in between. CDR1 is SGDLS, CDR2 YYNGEE, per germline. The CDR3 nucleotides read TGTGCCAGCAGTCCCGGACTAATTGCGCTCGATACGCAGTATTTT. Its translation is CASSPGLIALDTQYF.

The V gene is TRBV29-1, the J gene TRBJ2-5; possible D gene TRBD1, 6 bases. V was clipped by 1 base and J by 4 bases, with 16 bases between them. Germline CDR1 SQVTM, CDR2 ANQGSEA. This CDR3 has 15 residues. The DNA for the CDR3 is TGCAGCGTTGAAGGTGGAAGGGGGAAGGTAGAGACCCAGTACTTC. As protein: CSVEGGRGKVETQYF.

J is TRBJ1-2 and V is TRBV28; no firm D call. The CDR3 contains 11 residues. V lost 7 bases, J lost 5 bases, and 8 bases lay in between. Per the germline V gene, CDR1 is MDHEN and CDR2 is SYDVKM. The CDR3 region is CASKADYGYTF. CDR3 sequence (DNA): TGTGCCAGCAAGGCGGATTATGGCTACACCTTC.

About this clone itself: Its ends do not fully match the called genes, so a read error is possible. The chain joins TRBV5-4 to TRBJ2-2; D perhaps matches TRBD1 (5 bases). The CDR3 loop spans 18 amino acids. Per the germline V gene, CDR1 is SGHNT and CDR2 is YYREEE (reference sequence). This chain's CDR3 is CASSLFPGRGVDTRELFF. CDR3 DNA: TGTGCCAGCAGCTTGTTTCCAGGGCGTGGTGTGGACACCAGGGAGCTGTTTTTT.

This chain connects TRBV7-9 to TRBJ1-1, with D unclear. Germline-derived CDR1 and CDR2 are SEHNR and FQNEAQ (reference sequence). V dropped 5 bases and J dropped 3 bases, with 16 bases sitting between them. This CDR3 region has 15 residues. The CDR3 sequence: CASSASTSRDTEAFF. The CDR3 DNA sequence: TGTGCCAGCAGCGCAAGCACAAGTCGGGACACTGAAGCTTTCTTT.

The CDR3 loop reads CASSAEAGGFEQYF. CDR3 in DNA: TGTGCCAGCAGTGCTGAGGCAGGAGGATTCGAGCAGTACTTC. This chain connects TRBV2 to TRBJ2-7; a weak D match, TRBD2 (5 bases). This CDR3 contains 14 residues. V lost 4 bases and J 6 bases, leaving 16 bases between the germline ends. Germline values: CDR1 SNHLY, CDR2 FYNNEI.

This clone has a single count. The chain recombines TRBV6-1 with TRBJ2-1; D is undetermined. In germline, CDR1 is MNHNS, CDR2 SASEGT. Trimming pared 2 bases from V and 6 bases from J, leaving 11 bases between. There are 14 residues in the CDR3. CDR3 sequence: CASSENLVANEQFF. The CDR3 bases are TGTGCCAGCAGTGAAAACCTAGTTGCCAATGAGCAGTTCTTC.

The genes are TRBV11-2 and TRBJ2-2; 10 bases fit TRBD2. Germline V lookup: CDR1 SGHAT, CDR2 FQNNGV. With V trimmed by 1 base and J by 2 bases, 4 bases remained unmatched. The CDR3 is made up of 17 amino acids. CDR3 residues: CASSLGASGGNTGELFF. The CDR3 nucleotides read TGTGCCAGCAGCTTAGGGGCTAGCGGGGGTAACACCGGGGAGCTGTTTTTT.

With regard to this clone: Its ends do not fully match the called genes, so a read error is possible. The chain is built from TRBV25-1 and TRBJ2-5; D is ambiguous. The CDR3 contains 13 residues. Germline V gene data show CDR1 as MGHDK and CDR2 as SYGVNS. In DNA form, the CDR3 reads TGTGCCAGCAATGAACAGATTGAAGAGACCCAGTACTTC. As protein: CASNEQIEETQYF.

The table lists this clone with a few counts. The chain employs TRBV7-3 and TRBJ2-2, with 12 bases identical to TRBD2. The trim removed 5 bases at V and 0 bases at J, leaving 7 bases unmatched. This CDR3 is 18 amino acids long. Per germline, CDR1 SGHTA and CDR2 FQGTGA. The CDR3 DNA reads TGTGCCAGCAGCCCCCAACTAGCGGGAGGCCCGAACACCGGGGAGCTGTTTTTT. It yields the protein CASSPQLAGGPNTGELFF.